The 12 T cell receptor beta chains below were found in one sample sequenced in a study of T-cell reconstitution after alpha-beta-depleted transplantation in children. Unique molecular identifiers were used to barcode this TCRbeta library. One entry per CDR3 protein, called by TCRdb with MiXCR from the PCR reads. The repertoire holds some 550,000 distinct CDR3 sequences, with about 16% as singletons. The specimen comprised PBMCs from the stem cell graft donor, sampled from the stem cell graft. All receptors derive from a human donor who donated a stem cell graft to a child with acute lymphoblastic leukemia.

The CDR3 sequence: CASSIGAGGYNEQFF. CDR3 bases: TGTGCCAGTAGTATAGGGGCGGGAGGATACAATGAGCAGTTCTTC. V gene TRBV19 combines with J gene TRBJ2-1; 8 bases align to TRBD2. This CDR3 comprises 15 residues. CDR1 is LNHDA and CDR2 is SQIVND in the germline V gene (reference sequence). Germline trimming cut 1 base from V and 4 bases from J; bases unmatched to any gene: 3. Using reference TRBV19 and TRBJ2-1 for the parts outside the CDR3, the full variable domain is DGGITQSPKYLFRKEGQNVTLSCEQNLNHDAMYWYRQDPGQGLRLIYYSQIVNDFQKGDIAEGYSVSREKKESFPLTVTSAQKNPTAFYLCASSIGAGGYNEQFFGPGTRLTVL.

The CDR3 coding sequence is TGCGCCAGCAGCTTGTCAGGGAACCATGGAGAGACCCAGTACTTC. It specifies CASSLSGNHGETQYF. The rearrangement joins TRBV5-1 to TRBJ2-5; D perhaps matches TRBD1 (5 bases). CDR3 length: 15 residues. The V and J ends lost 1 base and 4 bases respectively, with 14 bases between them. Germline V gene lookup returns CDR1 SGHRS and CDR2 YFSETQ.

The rearrangement joins TRBV12-3 or TRBV12-4 to TRBJ1-4, with a possible D match to TRBD1 (5 bases). This CDR3 has 12 amino acids. Deletions cut 2 bases from V and 7 bases from J, with 5 bases between. CDR3 in DNA: TGTGCCAGCAGTTTACAGGGTGAAAAACTGTTTTTT. It translates to CASSLQGEKLFF.

This clonotype was seen only once. This sequence may be a read error, since a much larger clone differs from it by one base. The chain uses TRBV2 and TRBJ2-3; 10 bases are shared with TRBD2. CDR3 length: 17 residues. Germline loops: CDR1 SNHLY, CDR2 FYNNEI. CDR3 protein: CASKRLAGVSGTDTQCF. The CDR3 nucleotides are TGTGCCAGCAAACGGCTAGCGGGAGTGTCGGGCACAGATACGCAGTGTTTT. The whole variable domain, filled in from reference TRBV2 and TRBJ2-3, reads EPEVTQTPSHQVTQMGQEVILRCVPISNHLYFYWYRQILGQKVEFLVSFYNNEISEKSEIFDDQFSVERPDGSNFTLKIRSTKLEDSAMYFCASKRLAGVSGTDTQCFGPGTRLTVL.

The rearrangement links TRBV12-3 or TRBV12-4 to TRBJ1-4; 8 positions match TRBD1. The CDR3 is made up of 13 amino acids. After removal of 9 bases from V and 8 bases from J, the junction contained 8 bases not matched to a gene. This chain's CDR3 is CASQGARQEKLFF. Here the CDR3 DNA reads TGTGCCAGTCAGGGGGCAAGACAGGAAAAACTGTTTTTT.

The chain joins TRBV7-2 to TRBJ2-3; unclear D gene. In germline, CDR1 is SGHTA, CDR2 FQGNSA. This CDR3 has 16 residues. Trimming stripped 5 bases from V and 0 bases from J, with 15 bases between. The CDR3 DNA follows: TGTGCCAGCAGCCTCCGACTTGTCTCTAGCACAGATACGCAGTATTTT. Amino acids: CASSLRLVSSTDTQYF.

The chain links TRBV19 to TRBJ2-7; 8 nucleotides agree with TRBD1. The germline V gene encodes CDR1 LNHDA and CDR2 SQIVND (reference sequence). V gave up 1 base and J gave up 3 bases; unmatched junction bases: 5. This CDR3 contains 15 residues. This CDR3 is CASSIGGTGNYEQYF. The CDR3 DNA reads as TGTGCCAGTAGTATAGGTGGGACAGGCAACTACGAGCAGTACTTC.

The V call is TRBV14, the J call TRBJ2-7; 8 bases fit TRBD2. This CDR3 spans 16 amino acids. J was trimmed by 3 bases and V by 3 bases; bases with no gene match: 10. The V gene's germline CDR1 is SGHDN and CDR2 FVKESK. This chain's CDR3 is CASSHVVAGRNYEQYF. CDR3 bases: TGTGCCAGCAGCCACGTAGTAGCGGGACGAAACTACGAGCAGTACTTC.

This clonotype was picked up many times. The rearrangement uses TRBV20-1 and TRBJ1-1; D is perhaps TRBD1 (5 bases). Germline-derived CDR1 and CDR2 are DFQATT and SNEGSKA (reference sequence). The CDR3 is 13 residues long. V dropped 4 bases and J dropped 3 bases, with 12 bases sitting between them. The CDR3 protein is CSAKGSGDTEAFF. The CDR3 DNA sequence: TGCAGTGCTAAGGGGAGTGGGGACACTGAAGCTTTCTTT.

The chain joins TRBV2 to TRBJ1-2, with no clear D. With 2 bases removed from V and 8 bases from J, the gap between germline ends came to 12 bases. Germline CDR1 is SNHLY and CDR2 is FYNNEI. This CDR3 is built from 13 residues. CDR3 protein: CASSEREVVGYTF. The CDR3 DNA reads as TGTGCCAGCAGTGAAAGGGAGGTGGTCGGCTACACCTTC.

This clonotype was seen repeatedly, ten times or more. CDR3 nucleotide sequence: TGTGCCAGCAGCTTATGGGCAGCAAATGAGCAGTTCTTC. Protein: CASSLWAANEQFF. The rearrangement joins TRBV7-3 to TRBJ2-1; unclear D gene. Trimming left V 2 bases short and J 7 bases short, with 9 bases between. Germline V gives CDR1 SGHTA, CDR2 FQGTGA. The CDR3 spans 13 residues.

This clonotype was seen a few times. The CDR3 protein is CASSRGRGLSSTYEQYF. The CDR3 bases are TGTGCCAGCAGCCGAGGAAGAGGGCTCTCTTCGACCTACGAGCAGTACTTC. The V call is TRBV14, the J call TRBJ2-7; TRBD2 might be the D (5 bases). The length of the CDR3 is 17 residues. Germline V gene sequence: CDR1 SGHDN, CDR2 FVKESK. V lost 4 bases and J 2 bases, leaving 21 bases between the germline ends.